These 16 T cell receptor beta chains came from one sample sequenced in a study of siplizumab effects on memory and regulatory T cells. The data were produced by immunoSEQ multiplex PCR, yet TCRdb's version contains in-frame clones alone and is incomplete. The sample shows about 55,000 clones, about 97% of them seen only once. The specimen was naive CD4+ T cells sorted from blood. These receptor sequences come from a human donor in good health.

This chain joins TRBV11-2 and TRBJ2-7; 7 bases are a match to TRBD1. Germline loops: CDR1 SGHAT, CDR2 FQNNGV. The CDR3 extends over 13 amino acids. The ends lost 4 bases at V and 3 bases at J; junction bases unmatched: 3. The CDR3 sequence is CASSSGQFYEQYF. The CDR3 bases are TGTGCCAGCAGCTCGGGACAGTTCTACGAGCAGTACTTC.

The chain has TRBV11-2 and TRBJ2-7; either TRBD1 or TRBD2 may supply D (5 bases each). This CDR3 is 15 amino acids long. Germline V CDR1 and CDR2: SGHAT, FQNNGV. Trimming pared 1 base from V and 0 bases from J, leaving 10 bases between. CDR3 region: CASSLVRGDSYEQYF. CDR3 in DNA: TGTGCCAGCAGCTTAGTCCGGGGCGACTCCTACGAGCAGTACTTC. Full variable domain (outside the CDR3, taken from reference TRBV11-2 and TRBJ2-7): EAGVAQSPRYKIIEKRQSVAFWCNPISGHATLYWYQQILGQGPKLLIQFQNNGVVDDSQLPKDRFSAERLKGVDSTLKIQPAKLEDSAVYLCASSLVRGDSYEQYFGPGTRLTVT.

The chain joins TRBV29-1 to TRBJ1-2, with 9 bases identical to TRBD1. Trimming removed 5 bases from V and 1 base from J; junction bases left unmatched: 8. The CDR3 has 15 residues. Looked up from germline, CDR1 is SQVTM and CDR2 is ANQGSEA. The CDR3 nucleotides are TGCAGCGTTCGGACAGGGGCGACGATTAACTATGGCTACACCTTC. Translated: CSVRTGATINYGYTF.

The chain has TRBV28 and TRBJ2-5, with D perhaps given as TRBD1 or TRBD2 (5 bases each). V dropped 3 bases and J dropped 4 bases, with 9 bases sitting between them. The CDR3 sequence is 13 residues long. Germline V gene lookup returns CDR1 MDHEN and CDR2 SYDVKM. CDR3 protein: CASSFGAIETQYF. The CDR3 nucleotides are TGTGCCAGCAGTTTCGGGGCTATAGAGACCCAGTACTTC.

This rearrangement joins TRBV27 to TRBJ2-1; D not resolved. V lost 0 bases and J 2 bases, leaving 8 bases between the germline ends. CDR1 is MNHEY and CDR2 is SMNVEV in the germline V gene (reference sequence). The CDR3 covers 15 residues. Written as DNA, the CDR3 is TGTGCCAGCAGTTTATCCAGCTCGGCCTACAATGAGCAGTTCTTC. Translation gives CASSLSSSAYNEQFF.

The genes are TRBV19 and TRBJ2-1; 7 nucleotides match TRBD2. Germline CDR1 LNHDA, CDR2 SQIVND (reference sequence). Trimming cost V 3 bases and J 1 base; bases outside gene matches: 0. The CDR3 length is 14 residues. The CDR3, as DNA: TGTGCCAGTAGTATTAGCGGGTCCTACAATGAGCAGTTCTTC. Residues: CASSISGSYNEQFF.

The chain has TRBV6-1 and TRBJ2-2, with unresolved D. Germline CDR1 MNHNS, CDR2 SASEGT. With 11 bases removed from V and 4 bases from J, the gap between germline ends came to 14 bases. CDR3 length: 13 amino acids. The CDR3 spells CACRLTLTGELFF. The CDR3 DNA reads TGTGCCTGCCGGCTAACCCTCACCGGGGAGCTGTTTTTT.

The chain links TRBV30 to TRBJ1-5; 8 bases map to TRBD1. V was clipped by 1 base and J by 2 bases; unmatched bases: 10. The CDR3 length is 17 residues. From germline, CDR1 is GTSNPN and CDR2 SVGIG (reference sequence). Written as DNA, the CDR3 is TGTGCCTGGAGTGAAGACAGGGGCGGGGGGGGCAATCAGCCCCAGCATTTT. Protein sequence: CAWSEDRGGGGNQPQHF.

CDR3 sequence: CASSIPGSKVPQHF. In DNA, the CDR3 is TGTGCCAGTAGTATCCCAGGTAGCAAAGTGCCCCAGCATTTT. This chain joins TRBV19 and TRBJ1-5; D gene unclear. Trimming removed 3 bases at V and 9 bases at J, with 15 bases between. Germline CDR1 reads LNHDA; CDR2 reads SQIVND (reference sequence). CDR3 length: 14 residues.

The chain carries TRBV10-3 and TRBJ1-4; 7 nucleotides match TRBD1. The CDR3 extends over 13 amino acids. Germline values: CDR1 ENHRY, CDR2 SYGVKD. V lost 6 bases to trimming and J lost 3 bases; unmatched junction nucleotides: 1. CDR3 coding DNA: TGTGCCATCAGCGGGACAGCTAATGAAAAACTGTTTTTT. It codes for CAISGTANEKLFF.

This clone occurred once. The chain couples TRBV19 to TRBJ1-6; D perhaps matches TRBD1 (5 bases). Trimming left V 5 bases short and J 6 bases short, with 14 bases between. CDR1 and CDR2 (germline): LNHDA, SQIVND (reference sequence). The CDR3 has 15 amino acids. CDR3 bases: TGTGCCAGTAGTCCCCGAAGACAGCCTAATTCACCCCTCCACTTT. Translating it yields CASSPRRQPNSPLHF.

The chain links TRBV19 to TRBJ2-3; the D is unclear. Germline V gene sequence: CDR1 LNHDA, CDR2 SQIVND (reference sequence). The CDR3 consists of 15 residues. The germline V and J ends were trimmed by 3 bases and 4 bases, with 14 bases remaining between them. The CDR3 protein is CASSIGLGGPDTQYF. The CDR3 coding sequence is TGTGCCAGTAGTATCGGGCTAGGTGGCCCAGATACGCAGTATTTT.

V and J are TRBV29-1 and TRBJ1-5; weak D call: TRBD1 (6 bases). CDR3 length: 12 residues. The V and J ends lost 4 bases and 6 bases respectively, with 10 bases between them. The germline CDR1 and CDR2 sequences are SQVTM and ANQGSEA. The CDR3 reads CSVGKGGQPQHF. In nucleotides, the CDR3 is TGCAGCGTTGGAAAGGGGGGTCAGCCCCAGCATTTT.

The rearrangement uses TRBV5-1 and TRBJ2-3; 13 positions agree with TRBD2. Germline lookup yields CDR1 SGHRS and CDR2 YFSETQ. The J segment lost 5 bases and the V segment lost 4 bases, leaving 10 bases of the junction unmatched. The CDR3 loop spans 17 amino acids. The CDR3 DNA reads as TGCGCCAGCAGCCCAAAGGGGACTAGCGGGAAGAGAGATACGCAGTATTTT. This encodes CASSPKGTSGKRDTQYF.

The chain combines TRBV19 with TRBJ2-7; 8 bases match TRBD2. The CDR3 consists of 14 residues. Germline-derived CDR1 and CDR2 are LNHDA and SQIVND (reference sequence). V trimming: 5 bases; J trimming: 3 bases; junction bases outside the gene matches: 6. CDR3 in amino acids: CASSSAGGLYEQYF. In DNA form, the CDR3 reads TGTGCCAGTAGTTCCGCGGGAGGCCTCTACGAGCAGTACTTC.

The rearrangement uses TRBV27 and TRBJ2-7; D may be TRBD1 (5 bases). V gave up 3 bases and J gave up 6 bases, with 6 bases separating them. The CDR3 length is 11 residues. Germline values: CDR1 MNHEY, CDR2 SMNVEV (reference sequence). CDR3 sequence reads: CASSLGLEQYF. CDR3 coding DNA: TGTGCCAGCAGTTTGGGGCTCGAGCAGTACTTC.